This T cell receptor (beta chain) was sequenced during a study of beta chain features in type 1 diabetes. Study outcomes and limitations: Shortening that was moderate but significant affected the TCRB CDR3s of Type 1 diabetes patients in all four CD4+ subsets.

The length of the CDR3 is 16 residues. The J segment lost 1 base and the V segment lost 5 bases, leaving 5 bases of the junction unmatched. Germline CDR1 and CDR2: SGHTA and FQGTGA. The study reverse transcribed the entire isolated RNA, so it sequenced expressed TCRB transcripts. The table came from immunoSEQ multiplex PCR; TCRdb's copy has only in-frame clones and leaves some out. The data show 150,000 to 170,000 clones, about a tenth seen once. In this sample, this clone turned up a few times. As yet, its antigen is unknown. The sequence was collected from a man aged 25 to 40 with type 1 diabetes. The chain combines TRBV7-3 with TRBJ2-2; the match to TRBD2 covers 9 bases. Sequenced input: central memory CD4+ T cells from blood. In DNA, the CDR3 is TGTGCCAGCAGCCTAGCGGGGCGGGAGAACACCGGGGAGCTGTTTTTT. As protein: CASSLAGRENTGELFF.